Listed below are T cell receptor beta chains from one sample, sequenced in a study of T cells in Graves' hyperthyroidism and ophthalmopathy. MiXCR was run by TCRdb on the multiplex PCR reads, yielding one entry per CDR3 protein. The data contain 620,000 or so distinct CDR3 sequences, about 14% of them singletons. The sequenced sample was blood. These receptors came from a woman aged 50 to 60 with Graves' ophthalmopathy. Each CDR3 is given without its conserved first and last residue.

TRBJ1-5,TRBV19,ASSARGTQPQH
TRBJ1-1,TRBV2,ASGTPIEAF
TRBJ2-1,TRBV20-1,SARVDPPGLHNEQF
TRBJ2-2,TRBV20-1,SARGVRGTGELF
TRBJ1-2,TRBV4-1,ASSQGSGTSYGYT
TRBJ2-3,TRBV5-1,ASSLASPTDTQY
TRBJ2-1,TRBV27,ASSLYSPSEAYNEQF
TRBJ1-4,TRBV11-2,ASSLLTGDEKLF
TRBJ2-5,TRBV14,ASSQFQGAGETQY
TRBJ2-1,TRBV28,ASSLLRGNEQF
TRBJ2-1,TRBV19,ASSISHDPRDEDNEQF
TRBJ1-1,TRBV10-3,AITRGALRTEAF
TRBJ2-1,TRBV28,ASSSREAGGPGNEQF
TRBJ1-1,TRBV3-1,ASSQDRLRAF
TRBJ1-1,TRBV14,ASSQFIGGIEAF
TRBJ2-5,TRBV6-2/TRBV6-3,ASRGGQQETQY
TRBJ1-1,TRBV28,ASRHGDRGHTEAF
TRBJ2-7,TRBV29-1,SVGAEGYEQY
TRBJ2-3,TRBV15,ATSGGRASWNTDTQY
TRBJ2-3,TRBV20-1,SATGLAVPDTQY
TRBJ2-5,TRBV10-3,AISGGALGLETQY
TRBJ1-5,TRBV19,ASSTRQGREPQH
TRBJ1-1,TRBV7-3,ASSVQLNTEAF
TRBJ1-1,TRBV30,AWSRRANTEAF
TRBJ2-5,TRBV5-1,ASKVVGPGETQY
TRBJ2-3,TRBV6-4,ASLAASTDTQY
TRBJ2-1,TRBV20-1,SARRLAGGSWDEQF
TRBJ2-7,TRBV29-1,SVVGRFAYEQY
TRBJ2-7,TRBV3-1,ASSQDHARREQY
TRBJ2-2,TRBV5-1,ASSLEVGELF
TRBJ1-1,TRBV28,ASTTALEDREGENTEAF
TRBJ1-4,TRBV7-9,ASSPQGEKLF
TRBJ2-5,TRBV7-3,ASSSHGGLAGGSQETQY
TRBJ1-1,TRBV7-9,ASRLPRQGDTEAF
TRBJ2-2,TRBV14,ASSPLAGDTGELF
TRBJ2-7,TRBV15,ATSGGTGPYEQY
TRBJ2-7,TRBV7-8,ASSLDRWFPIDEQY
TRBJ2-3,TRBV6-2/TRBV6-3,ASSDNRGPITDTQY
TRBJ1-2,TRBV9,ASSVDTSNYGYT
TRBJ2-1,TRBV20-1,SARDGGVEQF
TRBJ2-3,TRBV2,ASSEVGLAGGPSTDTQY
TRBJ2-1,TRBV28,ASSTGLAGAPYNEQF
TRBJ1-1,TRBV30,AWSYSVTEAF
TRBJ2-7,TRBV5-1,ASSRNIQGAQTNSYEQY
TRBJ2-3,TRBV19,ASSTRLAGGLRTQY
TRBJ2-7,TRBV28,ASNQGDRHEQY
TRBJ1-1,TRBV14,ASSQDPSGTFAEAF
TRBJ2-7,TRBV5-4,ASSQGGVWGNYEQY
TRBJ2-1,TRBV4-2,ASSDSGSLNEQF
TRBJ1-1,TRBV5-4,ASSSRGQGWYGNTEAF
TRBJ2-2,TRBV7-2,ASSLQIASTGELF
TRBJ2-7,TRBV30,AWSGGQAYEQY
TRBJ2-6,TRBV4-1,ASSHQGQGASSGANVLT
TRBJ2-6,TRBV19,ASNNKGRGVGANVLT
TRBJ2-7,TRBV7-2,ASSLSGDEQY
TRBJ2-3,TRBV12-3/TRBV12-4,ASSRTSGTDTQY